This TCR beta chain was obtained from a study of shared clonotypes between healthy human individuals. Findings and caveats of the study: Collection of samples was limited to blood; tissue repertoires likely differ. Relative to clonotypes present in all four donors, those not shared had lower generation probabilities.

Terminally differentiated effector memory CD45RA+ cells were left out of the naive CD8 fraction, which was CD45RO-negative and positively selected for CCR7. Using immunoSEQ multiplex PCR, the repertoire was profiled, and TCRdb retains in-frame clones only, with some absent. The profile shows nearly 600,000 clones, over 95% of them singletons. A remark on this clone: The target antigen is unknown.

Germline V gives CDR1 SGDLS, CDR2 YYNGEE. This CDR3 comprises 14 residues. Trimming removed 3 bases at V and 7 bases at J, with 17 bases between. The rearrangement uses TRBV9 and TRBJ2-7, with D possibly matching TRBD2 (6 bases). The receptor was isolated from a woman in her twenties or thirties in good health. Source material: naive CD8+ T cells sorted from blood. The CDR3 nucleotides read TGTGCCAGCAGCGGGGGAGGAGGGGCAGTAGAGCAGTACTTC. It translates to CASSGGGGAVEQYF.